The sequence of this T cell receptor (beta chain) was determined in a study of blood T cell repertoires in COVID-19. Across the whole study: Samples came from the United States, Italy and Spain, spanning acute and convalescent COVID-19. From T cells, B-cell-depleted T cells, or PBMCs came the material, which was cDNA or gDNA.

Trimming removed 5 bases at V and 5 bases at J, with 13 bases between. Per the germline V gene, CDR1 is MNHEY and CDR2 is SVGAGI. The CDR3 loop spans 15 amino acids. Methods used by the authors: Nucleated cell number was recorded as an estimate derived from reference gene primer amplification. Repertoires were generated with immunoSEQ multiplex PCR, while TCRdb's copy carries only in-frame clones and drops some. V and J calls and clone size are given by that table; D and trimming were obtained from the DNA. The data contain 85,000 to 130,000 clones, approximately 87% of them singletons. This TCR derives from a man between 45 and 60 years old with acute or convalescent COVID-19. Sequenced input: peripheral blood. This chain uses TRBV6-5 with TRBJ1-6; D perhaps matches TRBD1 (5 bases). The CDR3 sequence: CASSPGGDNNSPLHF. Written as DNA, the CDR3 is TGTGCCAGCAGTCCCGGAGGGGATAATAATTCACCCCTCCACTTT.